Below, 3 T cell receptor beta chains from the same sample are listed, as sequenced in a study of blood T cell repertoires in COVID-19. Data came from immunoSEQ multiplex PCR; TCRdb stores just in-frame clones and leaves some out. The table records some 60,000 clones, around nine tenths of them present only once. Sequences were obtained from peripheral blood. The receptors derive from a man in his fifties or sixties with acute or convalescent COVID-19.

CDR3 in DNA: TGTGCCAGCAGCCAATCACCTCGGACTAGCGGGATGGTCGGGGAGCTGTTTTTT. Its translation is CASSQSPRTSGMVGELFF. The J gene is TRBJ2-2, the V gene TRBV3-1 (or the pseudogene TRBV3-2), with TRBD2 matching 12 bases. Per germline, CDR1 LGHDT and CDR2 YNNKEL (reference sequence). The CDR3 consists of 18 residues. Trimming removed 2 bases from V and 7 bases from J; junction bases left unmatched: 11.

The genes are TRBV2 and TRBJ2-1; the D gene is possibly TRBD1 (6 bases). V lost 1 base and J 4 bases, leaving 17 bases between the germline ends. This CDR3 is 17 amino acids long. Germline lookup yields CDR1 SNHLY and CDR2 FYNNEI. The CDR3 DNA reads as TGTGCCAGCAGTGAAGTAGGAGTAGGGGGTGGGTACAATGAGCAGTTCTTC. Translation gives CASSEVGVGGGYNEQFF. The full variable domain, completed using reference TRBV2 and TRBJ2-1, is EPEVTQTPSHQVTQMGQEVILRCVPISNHLYFYWYRQILGQKVEFLVSFYNNEISEKSEIFDDQFSVERPDGSNFTLKIRSTKLEDSAMYFCASSEVGVGGGYNEQFFGPGTRLTVL.

The chain uses TRBV19 and TRBJ2-1, with 7 bases that match TRBD2. Trimming took 7 bases from V and 8 from J; bases not matched to a gene: 5. In germline, CDR1 is LNHDA, CDR2 SQIVND (reference sequence). This CDR3 has 12 residues. The CDR3 sequence is CASNFAGDEQFF. Here the CDR3 DNA reads TGTGCCAGTAATTTCGCGGGAGATGAGCAGTTCTTC.